The clone carrying this T cell receptor (beta chain) showed up just a few times. The data were taken from a study of regulatory T cells in long-lasting Graves disease. Libraries of TCR beta came from iRepertoire HTBI primers plus Arm-PCR of CDR3 regions. Via MiXCR, TCRdb re-called the multiplex PCR reads, giving one row per CDR3 protein. The table lists roughly 700,000 distinct CDR3 sequences, around 30% of them singletons. As to time point: persistent/refractory GD, antithyroid drugs over 5 years with positive TRAb. Generation of the TCR library employed RNA extracted from PBMCs. V was shortened by 4 bases and J by 6 bases, with 13 bases between the two germline ends. The CDR3 has 14 amino acids. Germline V gene sequence: CDR1 MNHNS, CDR2 SASEGT.

This receptor was identified in a female donor with Graves disease. The rearrangement links TRBV6-1 to TRBJ1-5; D is possibly TRBD1 (6 bases). The material sequenced was peripheral blood mononuclear cells (PBMCs), taken when the disease was refractory, from a patient treated with antithyroid drugs. In nucleotides, the CDR3 is TGTGCCAGCAGTGCGGGGGGGGCGGGTCAGCCCCAGCATTTT. Its translation: CASSAGGAGQPQHF.